What follows are 24 T cell receptor beta chains derived from one specimen sequenced in a study of OX40 agonist ivuxolimab in advanced cancers. Libraries came from the immunoSEQ multiplex PCR assay. TCRdb took over this immuneACCESS table, retaining in-frame rearrangements with V and J assigned. Such tables are incomplete; in checked studies, under half of the missing clones stem from an unresolved V gene, and the remainder is unexplained. The sample table lists under 50,000 clones, approximately 80% of them with a count of one. The top ten hold more than 9% of the sample. Source: CD4+ or CD8+ T cells sorted from blood, taken in a trial of the OX40 agonist ivuxolimab. The receptors here all came from an adult with an advanced solid tumor such as melanoma, head and neck, liver or kidney cancer.

This rearrangement joins TRBV5-1 to TRBJ2-7; a possible D gene is TRBD2 (6 bases). Germline assignment: CDR1 SGHRS and CDR2 YFSETQ. CDR3 length: 16 amino acids. Between the trimmed V and J ends, which lost 3 bases and 2 bases, there was a span of 18 bases. As DNA, the CDR3 is TGCGCCAGCAGCTCGGAGGGAGCCGTTGGTCCCTACGAGCAGTACTTC. It translates to CASSSEGAVGPYEQYF.

V and J are TRBV7-3 and TRBJ2-7; weak D call: TRBD1 (5 bases). CDR3 length: 16 amino acids. The V and J ends lost 2 bases and 0 bases respectively, with 14 bases between them. Germline V lookup: CDR1 SGHTA, CDR2 FQGTGA. CDR3 DNA sequence: TGTGCCAGCAGCTTAGTTGCAGGGCGAAGCTCCTACGAGCAGTACTTC. Its translation is CASSLVAGRSSYEQYF.

CDR3 DNA sequence: TGTGCCAGCAGCTTACGGGGTGTCGGGGAGCTGTTTTTT. This encodes CASSLRGVGELFF. The chain couples TRBV7-3 to TRBJ2-2, with D possibly TRBD2 on 5 matching bases. This CDR3 has 13 residues. In germline, CDR1 is SGHTA, CDR2 FQGTGA. The V end was cut by 2 bases, the J end by 7 bases, with 8 bases between.

CDR3: CASSLQAAPQDTQYF. The CDR3 DNA reads as TGCGCCAGCAGCTTGCAAGCAGCACCACAAGATACGCAGTATTTT. The J gene is TRBJ2-3, the V gene TRBV5-1; D unresolved. There are 15 residues in the CDR3. CDR1 is SGHRS, CDR2 YFSETQ, per germline. Trimming cost V 1 base and J 5 bases, with 14 bases left between them.

The CDR3 spells CASSLGQGEGQPQHF. CDR3 nucleotide sequence: TGTGCCAGCAGCTTGGGACAGGGAGAGGGCCAGCCCCAGCATTTT. V and J are TRBV5-6 and TRBJ1-5, with 7 bases identical to TRBD1. The germline gives CDR1 SGHDT, CDR2 YYEEEE. The length of the CDR3 is 15 residues. The J segment lost 7 bases and the V segment lost 0 bases, leaving 7 bases of the junction unmatched.

This clone was observed once. The rearrangement joins TRBV6-6 to TRBJ1-3; no definite D call. The CDR3 runs 12 residues. V was pared by 5 bases and J by 7 bases, with 9 bases between. In germline, CDR1 is MNHNY, CDR2 SVGAGI (reference sequence). CDR3 sequence (DNA): TGTGCCAGCAGTCAATGGGAGAACACCATATATTTT. Translation: CASSQWENTIYF.

The V gene is TRBV25-1, the J gene TRBJ2-1; D unclear. The CDR3 contains 12 residues. The V gene's germline CDR1 is MGHDK and CDR2 SYGVNS. Trimming took off 7 bases at V and 0 bases at J, with 4 bases between the two ends. CDR3 protein: CASTGSYNEQFF. Here the CDR3 DNA reads TGTGCCAGCACAGGCTCCTACAATGAGCAGTTCTTC.

In the case of this clone: The CDR3 ends on some other residue instead of the conserved phenylalanine or tryptophan, so this is likely a read error. This rearrangement joins TRBV6-1 to TRBJ2-7; TRBD1 might be the D (6 bases). The CDR3 is 17 residues long. The ends were cut back, 3 bases at V and 0 bases at J, with 18 bases in the middle. The V gene's germline CDR1 is MNHNS and CDR2 SASEGT. CDR3 sequence reads: CASSDRGALTFSYEQYS. The CDR3 DNA sequence: TGTGCCAGCAGTGACAGGGGCGCCCTAACCTTCTCCTACGAGCAGTACTCC.

V usage is TRBV7-8 and J usage is TRBJ2-2; TRBD1 agrees at 7 bases. Germline CDR1 is SGHVS and CDR2 is FQNEAQ. The CDR3 has 13 amino acids. V lost 5 bases to trimming and J lost 5 bases; unmatched junction nucleotides: 2. This CDR3 is CASSLQGTGELFF. Here the CDR3 DNA reads TGTGCCAGCAGCCTACAGGGGACCGGGGAGCTGTTTTTT.

The J gene is TRBJ2-7, the V gene TRBV28; 9 nucleotides align to TRBD1. V shed 5 bases, J shed 0 bases, and the junction held 5 bases outside the gene matches. The CDR3 is 15 amino acids. The germline gives CDR1 MDHEN, CDR2 SYDVKM. The CDR3 nucleotides are TGTGCCAGCAGTACACGGGACAGGGTCTCCTACGAGCAGTACTTC. Translation gives CASSTRDRVSYEQYF.

V gene TRBV5-1 combines with J gene TRBJ2-5; TRBD2 matches 7 bases. The CDR3 runs to 14 residues. V was pared by 1 base and J by 4 bases, with 4 bases of the junction left unmatched. From germline, CDR1 is SGHRS and CDR2 YFSETQ. In nucleotides, the CDR3 is TGCGCCAGCAGCTTGATGGGAGGGACAGAGACCCAGTACTTC. Its protein is CASSLMGGTETQYF.

The V gene is TRBV5-4, the J gene TRBJ2-7; 13 positions match TRBD2. The trim removed 4 bases at V and 11 bases at J, leaving 9 bases unmatched. Germline-derived CDR1 and CDR2 are SGHNT and YYREEE (reference sequence). This CDR3 is 14 amino acids long. CDR3 region: CASSDGTSGKLEYF. The CDR3 bases are TGTGCCAGCAGCGACGGGACTAGCGGGAAGTTGGAGTACTTC.

This clone is labeled as medium-sized. This chain links TRBV7-2 with TRBJ2-7, with D perhaps matching TRBD1 (5 bases). There are 15 residues in the CDR3. V dropped 0 bases and J dropped 3 bases, with 12 bases sitting between them. From germline, CDR1 is SGHTA and CDR2 FQGNSA. CDR3 in DNA: TGTGCCAGCAGCTTAGCACCAGGACAAAACTACGAGCAGTACTTC. Translation gives CASSLAPGQNYEQYF.

V usage is TRBV4-1 and J usage is TRBJ2-1, with 11 bases identical to TRBD2. The CDR3 has 15 residues. The germline gives CDR1 MGHRA, CDR2 YSYEKL. The trim removed 2 bases at V and 9 bases at J, leaving 6 bases unmatched. The CDR3 nucleotides are TGCGCCAGCAGCCAATGGCTAGCGGGAGGAAGTGAGCAGTTCTTC. This codes for CASSQWLAGGSEQFF.

The gene calls are TRBV7-8 and TRBJ2-7, with D possibly TRBD2 on 6 matching bases. The CDR3 extends over 13 amino acids. V gave up 0 bases and J gave up 3 bases, with 6 bases separating them. Germline CDR1 SGHVS, CDR2 FQNEAQ. CDR3 DNA: TGTGCCAGCAGCTTAGCGGGACTCTACGAGCAGTACTTC. Translated: CASSLAGLYEQYF.

The chain recombines TRBV10-1 with TRBJ2-1; 9 positions match TRBD2. The V gene end was trimmed by 3 bases and the J gene end by 9 bases; junction bases not matched to a gene: 9. Germline V gives CDR1 WNHNN, CDR2 SYGVQD (reference sequence). This CDR3 region has 15 residues. CDR3: CASSEGAGGIGEQFF. CDR3 DNA: TGCGCCAGCAGTGAAGGAGCGGGAGGAATTGGTGAGCAGTTCTTC.

This clone was observed a few times. The V gene is TRBV7-9, the J gene TRBJ2-3; D is undetermined. The CDR3 is 14 residues long. Trimming shortened V by 3 bases and J by 4 bases, and 11 bases separated the two germline ends. Per germline, CDR1 SEHNR and CDR2 FQNEAQ (reference sequence). The CDR3 loop is CASSLKPAPDTQYF. CDR3 coding DNA: TGTGCCAGCAGCTTGAAGCCCGCCCCAGATACGCAGTATTTT.

V gene TRBV4-1 combines with J gene TRBJ2-1; 13 bases fit TRBD2. The V gene end was trimmed by 3 bases and the J gene end by 7 bases; junction bases not matched to a gene: 6. The CDR3 length is 16 residues. Germline CDR1 reads MGHRA; CDR2 reads YSYEKL. CDR3 in amino acids: CASSQGLAGIENEQFF. The CDR3 DNA sequence: TGCGCCAGCAGCCAGGGACTAGCGGGAATTGAGAATGAGCAGTTCTTC.

This sequence joins TRBV28 and TRBJ1-1, with D hard to call. V was trimmed by 4 bases and J by 1 base, leaving 10 bases between them. The CDR3 contains 14 residues. Per germline, CDR1 MDHEN and CDR2 SYDVKM. This chain's CDR3 is CASSSPRQNTEAFF. The CDR3 coding sequence is TGTGCCAGCAGTTCACCCAGACAGAACACTGAAGCTTTCTTT.

The rearrangement joins TRBV28 to TRBJ2-7; 9 bases align to TRBD2. The CDR3 contains 15 residues. V was clipped by 5 bases and J by 0 bases; unmatched bases: 5. Germline V gene lookup returns CDR1 MDHEN and CDR2 SYDVKM. The CDR3 protein is CASSLTSGISYEQYF. CDR3 coding DNA: TGTGCCAGCAGTCTGACTAGCGGTATCTCCTACGAGCAGTACTTC.

This clone appeared once. This sequence joins TRBV5-1 and TRBJ2-1; D possibly corresponds to TRBD1 (5 bases). V lost 0 bases and J 6 bases, leaving 10 bases between the germline ends. The length of the CDR3 is 14 residues. Germline V gene sequence: CDR1 SGHRS, CDR2 YFSETQ. The CDR3 loop reads CASSLEQAFNEQFF. In DNA form, the CDR3 reads TGCGCCAGCAGCTTGGAACAGGCTTTCAATGAGCAGTTCTTC.

J is TRBJ2-3 and V is TRBV10-3; D not resolved. The CDR3 covers 14 residues. CDR1 is ENHRY, CDR2 SYGVKD, per germline. Trimming took 3 bases from V and 7 from J, leaving 14 bases between them. This chain's CDR3 is CAISEWPPGYTQYF. The CDR3 DNA reads TGTGCCATCAGTGAATGGCCTCCCGGATATACGCAGTATTTT.

This chain connects TRBV5-1 to TRBJ2-3; maybe TRBD2 (6 bases). V was trimmed by 2 bases and J by 3 bases, leaving 22 bases between them. Germline CDR1 SGHRS, CDR2 YFSETQ. The CDR3 totals 18 residues. The CDR3 bases are TGCGCCAGCAGCTTCGGGTTAGGCGGGGCCGCGAAGACAGATACGCAGTATTTT. It codes for CASSFGLGGAAKTDTQYF. Looking up the rest from reference TRBV5-1 and TRBJ2-3 gives the full variable domain: KAGVTQTPRYLIKTRGQQVTLSCSPISGHRSVSWYQQTPGQGLQFLFEYFSETQRNKGNFPGRFSGRQFSNSRSEMNVSTLELGDSALYLCASSFGLGGAAKTDTQYFGPGTRLTVL.

V and J are TRBV30 and TRBJ1-5; D gene ambiguous. From germline, CDR1 is GTSNPN and CDR2 SVGIG (reference sequence). CDR3 length equals 12 residues. Trimming stripped 1 base from V and 4 bases from J, with 5 bases between. The CDR3 protein is CAWSGGNQPQHF. In DNA, the CDR3 is TGTGCCTGGAGTGGAGGAAATCAGCCCCAGCATTTT.